One sample yielded the 14 T cell receptor beta chains listed below, sequenced in a study of control samples from healthy donors and cancer patients (dated by TCRdb to 2020 to 2022). Library preparation was by the immunoSEQ multiplex PCR assay. TCRdb holds this immuneACCESS table with in-frame rearrangements only. Some clones are missing; in checked studies, unresolved V genes explain under half, and the rest has no known cause. This sample is represented by 150,000 or so clones; over 90% of them were singletons. Around 14% of the sample lies in the top ten. The specimen was PBMCs. The receptors were gathered from a man in his sixties with colorectal cancer.

This sequence joins TRBV7-2 and TRBJ1-2; D gene ambiguous. From germline, CDR1 is SGHTA and CDR2 FQGNSA. V gave up 1 base and J gave up 4 bases, with 7 bases separating them. The CDR3 loop spans 13 amino acids. CDR3 coding DNA: TGTGCCAGCAGCTTAGGTTACACCTATGGCTACACCTTC. Translation gives CASSLGYTYGYTF.

The chain carries TRBV10-2 and TRBJ1-6, with D hard to call. Per germline, CDR1 WSHSY and CDR2 SAAADI. V lost 2 bases and J lost 5, with 10 bases in between. The CDR3 covers 15 residues. The CDR3 is CASSEGLGDNSPLHF. The CDR3 DNA is TGCGCCAGCAGTGAGGGGCTGGGAGATAATTCACCCCTCCACTTT.

The V gene is TRBV3-1 (or the pseudogene TRBV3-2), the J gene TRBJ1-2, with 9 bases fitting TRBD1. Per the germline V gene, CDR1 is LGHDT and CDR2 is YNNKEL (reference sequence). CDR3 length equals 15 residues. The ends lost 1 base at V and 8 bases at J; junction bases unmatched: 8. Written as DNA, the CDR3 is TGTGCCAGCAGCCAAGCCGGGACAGGGACGGGAGGCTACACCTTC. It specifies CASSQAGTGTGGYTF.

This chain uses TRBV6-5 with TRBJ1-1; 11 bases are a match to TRBD1. The V gene end was trimmed by 5 bases and the J gene end by 6 bases; junction bases not matched to a gene: 8. Germline V lookup: CDR1 MNHEY, CDR2 SVGAGI. This CDR3 has 15 residues. This chain's CDR3 is CASSPRTGGIAEAFF. The CDR3 coding sequence is TGTGCCAGCAGTCCTAGGACAGGGGGCATAGCTGAAGCTTTCTTT.

In its sample, this clone was seen once. The chain links TRBV18 to TRBJ2-7; TRBD2 aligns across 7 bases. The CDR3 runs 15 residues. V lost 3 bases to trimming and J lost 0 bases; unmatched junction nucleotides: 5. Germline CDR1 and CDR2: KGHSH and LQKENI. The CDR3 loop is CASSPGGAYSYEQYF. Here the CDR3 DNA reads TGTGCCAGCTCACCGGGAGGGGCTTACTCCTACGAGCAGTACTTC.

The chain carries TRBV15 and TRBJ1-6, with TRBD1 matching over 7 bases. This CDR3 has 15 residues. Germline V lookup: CDR1 LNHNV, CDR2 YYDKDF (reference sequence). V lost 2 bases, J lost 9 bases, and 7 bases stayed unmatched. In DNA, the CDR3 is TGTGCCACCAGCAGAAGGGGCCAGGGGGTTTCACCCCTCCACTTT. Translated: CATSRRGQGVSPLHF.

The chain uses TRBV5-8 and TRBJ1-3, with TRBD1 as a possible D gene (5 bases). The CDR3 totals 14 residues. The V gene's germline CDR1 is SGHTS and CDR2 YDEGEE. V lost 1 base, J lost 4 bases, and 9 bases lay in between. CDR3 coding DNA: TGTGCCAGCAGCTTGTGGACATCGGGAAACACCATATATTTT. Translating it yields CASSLWTSGNTIYF.

Regarding this clone: Compared with germline, one end of the junction differs, possibly owing to a read error. J is TRBJ2-1 and V is TRBV6-6; 10 bases fit TRBD1. CDR3 length equals 16 residues. Germline CDR1 MNHNY, CDR2 SVGAGI (reference sequence). The CDR3 loop is CASTLTRGQGYNEQFF. The CDR3 bases are TGCGCCAGCACTCTTACCAGGGGACAGGGGTACAATGAGCAGTTCTTC.

The chain joins TRBV6-5 to TRBJ1-6; no clear D gene. The CDR3 is 14 amino acids. The V and J ends lost 8 bases and 15 bases respectively, with 23 bases between them. Germline values: CDR1 MNHEY, CDR2 SVGAGI. The CDR3 loop reads CASGRALSSNLLHF. The CDR3 DNA sequence: TGTGCCAGCGGCCGGGCCCTATCTTCCAATCTCCTCCACTTT.

This chain joins TRBV19 and TRBJ2-5; 7 bases are shared with TRBD2. Germline loops: CDR1 LNHDA, CDR2 SQIVND (reference sequence). Trimming at V came to 5 bases and at J to 3 bases, leaving 9 bases not matched to a gene. The CDR3 has 15 residues. The CDR3 bases are TGTGCCAGTAGTCTCCTCCGGGGGAGGGAAGAGACCCAGTACTTC. Translating it yields CASSLLRGREETQYF.

The chain is built from TRBV9 and TRBJ1-1; 7 bases are shared with TRBD1. The CDR3 consists of 14 residues. The V and J ends lost 3 bases and 10 bases, in that order; junction bases with no gene match: 12. CDR1 and CDR2 (germline): SGDLS, YYNGEE. The DNA for the CDR3 is TGTGCCAGCAGCGCATGGGACAGCGCCGCCGGAGCTTTCTTT. This encodes CASSAWDSAAGAFF.

V usage is TRBV9 and J usage is TRBJ2-5, with 7 bases identical to TRBD1. The CDR3 length is 15 residues. Germline values: CDR1 SGDLS, CDR2 YYNGEE. The J segment lost 1 base and the V segment lost 2 bases, leaving 5 bases of the junction unmatched. The CDR3 protein is CASSVQTGLQETQYF. CDR3 sequence (DNA): TGTGCCAGCAGCGTTCAGACAGGGCTCCAAGAGACCCAGTACTTC.

V usage is TRBV11-2 and J usage is TRBJ2-3; the match to TRBD1 covers 8 bases. The germline CDR1 and CDR2 sequences are SGHAT and FQNNGV. V lost 1 base, J lost 2 bases, and 11 bases stayed unmatched. This CDR3 contains 18 residues. CDR3 sequence reads: CASSLVAGGKLNTDTQYF. As DNA, the CDR3 is TGTGCCAGCAGCTTAGTTGCAGGGGGCAAGTTAAACACAGATACGCAGTATTTT.

This CDR3 reads CASSARRSMNTEAFF. As DNA, the CDR3 is TGCGCCAGCAGCGCCCGACGGTCTATGAACACTGAAGCTTTCTTT. The gene calls are TRBV5-1 and TRBJ1-1; D gene ambiguous. Trimming removed 4 bases from V and 0 bases from J, with 13 bases in between. CDR3 length: 15 amino acids. Per germline, CDR1 SGHRS and CDR2 YFSETQ.